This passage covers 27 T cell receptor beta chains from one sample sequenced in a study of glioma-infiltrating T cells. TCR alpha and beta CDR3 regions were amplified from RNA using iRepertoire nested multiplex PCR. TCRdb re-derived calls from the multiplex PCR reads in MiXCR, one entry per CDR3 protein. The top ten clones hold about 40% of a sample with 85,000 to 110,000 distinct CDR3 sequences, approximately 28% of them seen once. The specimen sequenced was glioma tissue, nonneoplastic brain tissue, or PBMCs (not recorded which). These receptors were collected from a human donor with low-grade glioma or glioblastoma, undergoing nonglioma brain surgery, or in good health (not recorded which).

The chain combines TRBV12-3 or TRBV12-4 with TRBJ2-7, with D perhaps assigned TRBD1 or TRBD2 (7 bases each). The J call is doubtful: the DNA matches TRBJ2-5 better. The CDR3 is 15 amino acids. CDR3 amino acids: CASSREGAARETQYF. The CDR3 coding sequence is TGTGCCAGCAGCAGGGAGGGGGCGGCCCGAGAGACCCAGTACTTC.

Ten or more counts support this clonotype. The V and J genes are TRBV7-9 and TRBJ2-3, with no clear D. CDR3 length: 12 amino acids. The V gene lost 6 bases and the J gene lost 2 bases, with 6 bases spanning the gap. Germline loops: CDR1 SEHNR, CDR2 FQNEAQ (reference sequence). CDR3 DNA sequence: TGTGCCAGCAGAACGAACACAGATACGCAGTATTTT. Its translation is CASRTNTDTQYF.

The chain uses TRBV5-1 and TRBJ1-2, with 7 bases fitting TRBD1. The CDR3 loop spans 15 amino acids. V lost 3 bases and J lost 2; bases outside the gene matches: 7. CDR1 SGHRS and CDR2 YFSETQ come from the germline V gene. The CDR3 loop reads CASSWTGSPNYGYTF. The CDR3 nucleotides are TGCGCCAGCAGCTGGACAGGCTCCCCCAACTATGGCTACACCTTC.

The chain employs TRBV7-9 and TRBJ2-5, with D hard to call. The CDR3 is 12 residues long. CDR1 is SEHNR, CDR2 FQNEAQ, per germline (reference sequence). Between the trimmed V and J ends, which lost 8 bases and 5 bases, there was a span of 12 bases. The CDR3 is CASGKGLETQYF. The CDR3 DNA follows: TGTGCCAGCGGAAAGGGATTGGAGACCCAGTACTTC.

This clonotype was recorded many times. CDR3 DNA sequence: TGTGCCAGCAGTCCCCTCCGCTTGCTAGGAGCCGAGACCCAGTACTTC. Amino acid sequence: CASSPLRLLGAETQYF. V usage is TRBV12-3 or TRBV12-4 and J usage is TRBJ2-5; D remains unclear. The V end lost 5 bases, the J end lost 5 bases, and 21 bases lay between the germline ends. This CDR3 comprises 16 residues.

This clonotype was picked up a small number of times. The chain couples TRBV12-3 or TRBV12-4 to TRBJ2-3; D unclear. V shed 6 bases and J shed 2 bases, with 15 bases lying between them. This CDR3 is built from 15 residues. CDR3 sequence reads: CASSFDGRNTDTQYF. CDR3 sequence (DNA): TGTGCCAGCAGCTTCGATGGGCGTAACACAGATACGCAGTATTTT.

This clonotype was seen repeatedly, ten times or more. The CDR3 protein is CSARKGGLQETQYF. The DNA for the CDR3 is TGCAGTGCTAGAAAGGGGGGGCTCCAAGAGACCCAGTACTTC. This rearrangement joins TRBV20-1 to TRBJ2-5; possibly TRBD2 for D (7 bases). This CDR3 region has 14 residues. Germline CDR1 DFQATT, CDR2 SNEGSKA (reference sequence). V was trimmed by 2 bases and J by 1 base, leaving 11 bases between them.

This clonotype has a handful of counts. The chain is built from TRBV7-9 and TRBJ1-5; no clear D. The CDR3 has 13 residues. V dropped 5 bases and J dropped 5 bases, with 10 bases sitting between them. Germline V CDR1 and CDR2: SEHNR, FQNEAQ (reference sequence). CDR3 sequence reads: CASSRERDQPQHF. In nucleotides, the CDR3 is TGTGCCAGCAGCAGGGAAAGGGATCAGCCCCAGCATTTT.

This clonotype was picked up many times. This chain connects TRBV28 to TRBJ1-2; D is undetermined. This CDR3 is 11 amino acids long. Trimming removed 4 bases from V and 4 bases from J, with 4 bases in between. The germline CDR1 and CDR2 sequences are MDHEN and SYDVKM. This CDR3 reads CASSWSYGYTF. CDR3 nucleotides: TGTGCCAGCAGTTGGTCCTATGGCTACACCTTC.

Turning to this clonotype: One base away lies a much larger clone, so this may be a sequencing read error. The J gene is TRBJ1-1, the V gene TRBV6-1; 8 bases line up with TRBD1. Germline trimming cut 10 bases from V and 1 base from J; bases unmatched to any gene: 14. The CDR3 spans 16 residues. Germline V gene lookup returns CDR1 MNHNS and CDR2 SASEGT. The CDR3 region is CANRRSGQGRNTEAFF. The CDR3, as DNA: TGTGCCAACAGACGCTCCGGACAGGGACGGAACACTGAAGCTTTCTTT.

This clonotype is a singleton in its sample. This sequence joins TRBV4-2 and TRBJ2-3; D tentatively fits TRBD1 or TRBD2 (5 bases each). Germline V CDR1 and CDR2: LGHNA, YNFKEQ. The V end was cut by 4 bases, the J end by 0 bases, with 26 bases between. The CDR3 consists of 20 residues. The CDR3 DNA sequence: TGTGCCAGCAGCCTCCAAAGGGTCGAGGGGTTGAGGGGTAGCACAGATACGCAGTATTTT. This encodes CASSLQRVEGLRGSTDTQYF.

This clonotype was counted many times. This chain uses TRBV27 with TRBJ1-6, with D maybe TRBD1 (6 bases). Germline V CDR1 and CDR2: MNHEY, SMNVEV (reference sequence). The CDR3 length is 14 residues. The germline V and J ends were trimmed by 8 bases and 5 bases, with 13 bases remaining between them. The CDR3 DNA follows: TGTGCCAGCGCGCCAGGGGACCATAATTCACCCCTCCACTTT. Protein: CASAPGDHNSPLHF.

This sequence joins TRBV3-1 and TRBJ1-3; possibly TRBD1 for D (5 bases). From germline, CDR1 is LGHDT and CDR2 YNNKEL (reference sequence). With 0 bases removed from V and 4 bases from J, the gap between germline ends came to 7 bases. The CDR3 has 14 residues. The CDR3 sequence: CASSQEGQGNTIYF. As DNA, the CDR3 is TGTGCCAGCAGCCAAGAGGGGCAGGGAAACACCATATATTTT.

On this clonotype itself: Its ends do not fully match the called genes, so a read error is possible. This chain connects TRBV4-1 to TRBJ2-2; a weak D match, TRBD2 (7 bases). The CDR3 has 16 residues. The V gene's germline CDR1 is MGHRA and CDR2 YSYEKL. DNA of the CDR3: TGCGCCAGCAGCGAAGATCTCGGGGGGCGCGCCGGGGAGCTGTTTTTT. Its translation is CASSEDLGGRAGELFF.

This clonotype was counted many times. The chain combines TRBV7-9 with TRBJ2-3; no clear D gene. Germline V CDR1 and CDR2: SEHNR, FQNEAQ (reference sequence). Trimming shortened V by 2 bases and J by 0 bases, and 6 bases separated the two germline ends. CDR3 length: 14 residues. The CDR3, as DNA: TGTGCCAGCAGCTTAATGCTGAGCACAGATACGCAGTATTTT. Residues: CASSLMLSTDTQYF.

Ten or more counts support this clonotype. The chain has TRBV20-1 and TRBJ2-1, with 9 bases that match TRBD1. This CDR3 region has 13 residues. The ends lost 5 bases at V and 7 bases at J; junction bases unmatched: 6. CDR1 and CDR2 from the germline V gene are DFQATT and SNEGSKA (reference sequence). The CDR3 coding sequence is TGCAGTGCTGGTACAGGGGGCGATAATGAGCAGTTCTTC. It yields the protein CSAGTGGDNEQFF.

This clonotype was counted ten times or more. CDR3 region: CASSDGHLATNEKLFF. CDR3 DNA: TGTGCCAGCAGTGATGGACACCTGGCAACTAATGAAAAACTGTTTTTT. The chain links TRBV25-1 to TRBJ1-4; the D gene is possibly TRBD1 (5 bases). V shed 3 bases and J shed 0 bases, with 11 bases lying between them. CDR1 is MGHDK and CDR2 is SYGVNS in the germline V gene. This CDR3 region has 16 residues.

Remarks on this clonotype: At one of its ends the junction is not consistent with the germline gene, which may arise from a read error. In DNA, the CDR3 is TGTGCCAGCAGAGAAGCGGGGGGAAGCTACAATGAGCAGTTCTTC. Its translation: CASREAGGSYNEQFF. The J gene is TRBJ2-1, the V gene TRBV2; 9 positions agree with TRBD2. Germline V CDR1 and CDR2: SNHLY, FYNNEI. The CDR3 sequence is 15 residues long.

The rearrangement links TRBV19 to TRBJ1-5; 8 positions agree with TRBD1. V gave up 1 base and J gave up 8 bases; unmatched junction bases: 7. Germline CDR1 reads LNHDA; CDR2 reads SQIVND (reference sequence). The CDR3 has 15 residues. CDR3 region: CASSIGRQGNKPQHF. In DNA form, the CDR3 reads TGTGCCAGTAGTATAGGACGACAGGGGAATAAGCCCCAGCATTTT.

The CDR3 region is CAWSEEGAREQYF. CDR3 nucleotide sequence: TGTGCCTGGAGTGAGGAGGGGGCGCGGGAGCAGTACTTC. This chain uses TRBV30 with TRBJ2-7, with D maybe TRBD1 (7 bases). The germline V gene has CDR1 GTSNPN and CDR2 SVGIG (reference sequence). The CDR3 length is 13 residues. The V end was cut by 1 base, the J end by 7 bases, with 14 bases between.

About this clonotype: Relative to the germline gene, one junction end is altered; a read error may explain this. The DNA for the CDR3 is TGTGCCAGTAGTGACCTCAATACCTATGCCTACACCTTC. This codes for CASSDLNTYAYTF. This chain uses TRBV19 with TRBJ1-2; D is unclear. There are 13 residues in the CDR3. Germline V gene lookup returns CDR1 LNHDA and CDR2 SQIVND (reference sequence).

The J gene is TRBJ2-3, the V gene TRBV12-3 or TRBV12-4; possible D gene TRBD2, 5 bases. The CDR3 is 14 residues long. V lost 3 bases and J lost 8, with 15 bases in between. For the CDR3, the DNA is TGTGCCAGCAGTTTTCTCGGGGTGAAGGGTACGCAGTATTTT. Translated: CASSFLGVKGTQYF.

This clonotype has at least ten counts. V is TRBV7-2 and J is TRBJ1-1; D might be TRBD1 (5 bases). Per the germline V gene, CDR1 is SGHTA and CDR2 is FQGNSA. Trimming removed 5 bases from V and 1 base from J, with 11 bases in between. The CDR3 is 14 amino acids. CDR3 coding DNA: TGTGCCAGCAGCCCGGGACCGGCGAACACTGAAGCTTTCTTT. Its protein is CASSPGPANTEAFF.

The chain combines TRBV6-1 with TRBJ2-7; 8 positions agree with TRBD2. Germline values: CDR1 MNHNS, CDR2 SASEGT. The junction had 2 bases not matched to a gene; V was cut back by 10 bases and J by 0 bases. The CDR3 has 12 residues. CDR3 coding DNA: TGTGCCACTAGCGGGTACTCCTACGAGCAGTACTTC. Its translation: CATSGYSYEQYF.

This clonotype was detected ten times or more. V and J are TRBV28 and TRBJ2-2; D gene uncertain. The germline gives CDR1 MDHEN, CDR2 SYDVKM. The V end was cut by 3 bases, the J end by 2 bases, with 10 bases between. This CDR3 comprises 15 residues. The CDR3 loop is CASSFYRTNTGELFF. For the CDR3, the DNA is TGTGCCAGCAGTTTCTACCGGACCAACACCGGGGAGCTGTTTTTT. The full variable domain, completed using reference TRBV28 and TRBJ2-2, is DVKVTQSSRYLVKRTGEKVFLECVQDMDHENMFWYRQDPGLGLRLIYFSYDVKMKEKGDIPEGYSVSREKKERFSLILESASTNQTSMYLCASSFYRTNTGELFFGEGSRLTVL.

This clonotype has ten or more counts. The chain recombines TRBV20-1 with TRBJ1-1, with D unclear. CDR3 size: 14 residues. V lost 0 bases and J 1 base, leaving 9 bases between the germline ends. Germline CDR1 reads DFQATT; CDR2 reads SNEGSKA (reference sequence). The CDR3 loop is CSARDVRKNTEAFF. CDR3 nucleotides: TGCAGTGCTAGAGACGTCAGAAAGAACACTGAAGCTTTCTTT.

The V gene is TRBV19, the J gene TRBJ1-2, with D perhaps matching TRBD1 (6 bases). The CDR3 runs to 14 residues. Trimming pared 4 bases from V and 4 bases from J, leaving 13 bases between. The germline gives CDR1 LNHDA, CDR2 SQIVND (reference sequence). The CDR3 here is CASSTSTQGYGYTF. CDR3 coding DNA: TGTGCCAGTAGTACAAGCACACAGGGCTATGGCTACACCTTC.